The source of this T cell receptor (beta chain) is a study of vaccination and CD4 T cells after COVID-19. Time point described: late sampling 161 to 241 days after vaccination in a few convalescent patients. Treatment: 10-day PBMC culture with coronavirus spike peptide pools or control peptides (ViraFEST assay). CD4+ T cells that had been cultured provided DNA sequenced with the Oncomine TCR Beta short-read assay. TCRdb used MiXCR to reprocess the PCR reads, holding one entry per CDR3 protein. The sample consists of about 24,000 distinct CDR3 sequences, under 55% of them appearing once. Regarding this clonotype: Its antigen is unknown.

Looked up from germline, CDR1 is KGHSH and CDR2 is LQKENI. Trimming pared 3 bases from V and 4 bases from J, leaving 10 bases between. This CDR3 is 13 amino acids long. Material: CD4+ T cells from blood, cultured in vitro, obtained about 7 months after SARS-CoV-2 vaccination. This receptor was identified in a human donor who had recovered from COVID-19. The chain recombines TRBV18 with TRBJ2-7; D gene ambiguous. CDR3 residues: CASSPLADYEQYF. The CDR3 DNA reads TGTGCCAGCTCACCGCTGGCAGATTACGAGCAGTACTTC.